These 3 T cell receptor beta chains came from one sample sequenced in a study of shared clonotypes between healthy human individuals. Clones were read by immunoSEQ multiplex PCR, and TCRdb kept only the in-frame ones, dropping some. Among about 2.1 million clones listed, just over 90% were seen once. As defined, naive CD8 cells were CD45RO-negative and positively selected for CCR7, with terminally differentiated effector memory CD45RA+ cells excluded. The sample was naive CD8+ T cells from PBMCs. These receptors were taken from a man aged 18 to 29 in good health. Some clones in this sample may be carry-over from other donors' samples.

CDR3 sequence reads: CASRPAQGRTGELFF. Written as DNA, the CDR3 is TGTGCCAGCAGACCAGCGCAGGGGCGCACCGGGGAGCTGTTTTTT. The chain carries TRBV11-2 and TRBJ2-2, with D perhaps TRBD1 (6 bases). This CDR3 region has 15 residues. CDR1 is SGHAT, CDR2 FQNNGV, per germline. The germline V and J ends were trimmed by 6 bases and 4 bases, with 15 bases remaining between them.

The chain combines TRBV13 with TRBJ2-7; a weak D match, TRBD1 (7 bases). The CDR3 loop spans 15 amino acids. The germline V and J ends were trimmed by 5 bases and 0 bases, with 14 bases remaining between them. The germline CDR1 and CDR2 sequences are PRHDT and FYEKMQ (reference sequence). The CDR3 DNA reads TGTGCCAGCAGCCAGGGGGGTAGCGGCTCCTACGAGCAGTACTTC. Residues: CASSQGGSGSYEQYF.

This clone was recorded a few times. J is TRBJ1-1 and V is TRBV19; D not resolved. The ends were cut back, 1 base at V and 11 bases at J, with 14 bases in the middle. CDR1 LNHDA and CDR2 SQIVND come from the germline V gene (reference sequence). This CDR3 spans 13 amino acids. The CDR3 spells CASSIGTPGWAFF. The CDR3 DNA follows: TGTGCCAGTAGTATAGGGACGCCCGGTTGGGCTTTCTTT.